This T cell receptor (beta chain) was found in a study of cytomegalovirus exposure and HLA in healthy donors. This clone was seen only once. The donors were healthy bone marrow donors. PCR used 60 Vbeta primers and 13 Jbeta primers. Some clones are missing from TCRdb's copy, which holds only in-frame ones; the method was immunoSEQ multiplex PCR. The sample holds about 130,000 clones; roughly four fifths are singletons and the top ten take roughly 3.5%. This CDR3 is built from 20 residues. Germline-derived CDR1 and CDR2 are SGHRS and YFSETQ. Losses at the gene ends were 4 bases for V and 9 bases for J; bases not matched to a gene: 22.

The sample taken for sequencing was PBMCs. This chain uses TRBV5-1 with TRBJ2-7; 16 bases match TRBD2. This TCR was sampled from a woman aged 40 to 50 in good health and CMV-seropositive. DNA of the CDR3: TGCGCCAGCAGCCGCGACCCGGGACTAGCGGGAGGGACCCTCCCCTTTGGGCAGTACTTC. Its protein is CASSRDPGLAGGTLPFGQYF.